Each of the 15 T cell receptor beta chains below was sequenced from the same sample in a study of blood T cell repertoires in COVID-19. Assay used: immunoSEQ multiplex PCR; TCRdb lists only in-frame clones, some missing. The sample lists around 250,000 clones; more than 65% were seen once. Material: peripheral blood. These receptors came from a man in his fifties or sixties with active or convalescent COVID-19.

With respect to this clone: Relative to the germline gene, one junction end is altered; a read error may explain this. At the DNA level, this CDR3 is encoded by other sequences in the same sample as well. The chain recombines TRBV6-5 with TRBJ1-5; no definite D call. There are 12 residues in the CDR3. Germline loops: CDR1 MNHEY, CDR2 SVGAGI. The CDR3 DNA follows: TGTGCCAGCGGTCAGATCAATCAACCCCAGCATTTT. It translates to CASGQINQPQHF.

This chain links TRBV10-3 with TRBJ2-5; 8 nucleotides line up with TRBD2. Looked up from germline, CDR1 is ENHRY and CDR2 is SYGVKD. The CDR3 runs to 13 residues. V trimming: 8 bases; J trimming: 4 bases; junction bases outside the gene matches: 6. The CDR3: CAIGTRTRETQYF. CDR3 DNA sequence: TGTGCCATCGGGACTAGAACTCGAGAGACCCAGTACTTC.

CDR3 in DNA: TGTGCCAGCAGCGTCCGACCGGGGACTGAAGCTTTCTTT. Translated, it gives CASSVRPGTEAFF. The chain links TRBV9 to TRBJ1-1, with unresolved D. There are 13 residues in the CDR3. In germline, CDR1 is SGDLS, CDR2 YYNGEE. V shed 2 bases and J shed 5 bases, with 10 bases lying between them.

The chain links TRBV29-1 to TRBJ2-7; 10 bases are shared with TRBD1. From germline, CDR1 is SQVTM and CDR2 ANQGSEA. This CDR3 has 13 residues. J lost 5 bases, V lost 6 bases, and 7 bases had no gene match. The CDR3 protein is CSVGQGGRDEQYF. CDR3 DNA: TGCAGCGTCGGACAGGGGGGCAGGGACGAGCAGTACTTC.

J is TRBJ2-1 and V is TRBV12-3 or TRBV12-4; 12 nucleotides agree with TRBD2. Germline trimming cut 4 bases from V and 9 bases from J; bases unmatched to any gene: 1. The CDR3 contains 13 residues. The CDR3 loop is CASSSTSGGEQFF. CDR3 nucleotide sequence: TGTGCCAGCAGTTCGACTAGCGGGGGTGAGCAGTTCTTC.

The chain is built from TRBV9 and TRBJ1-2, with TRBD1 identical over 7 bases. Germline values: CDR1 SGDLS, CDR2 YYNGEE. Trimming cost V 3 bases and J 6 bases; bases outside gene matches: 8. CDR3 length equals 14 residues. Written as DNA, the CDR3 is TGTGCCAGCAGCGACCAGGGACAGATCAATGGCTACACCTTC. This gives the protein CASSDQGQINGYTF.

This clone is a singleton in its sample. The chain combines TRBV28 with TRBJ1-1, with 8 bases fitting TRBD1. Trimming took 4 bases from V and 4 from J; bases not matched to a gene: 5. The length of the CDR3 is 14 residues. Germline V gene data show CDR1 as MDHEN and CDR2 as SYDVKM. Here the CDR3 DNA reads TGTGCCAGCAGTTCCCTCAGGGGGCCCACTGAAGCTTTCTTT. Its protein is CASSSLRGPTEAFF.

The J gene is TRBJ2-7, the V gene TRBV5-6; 15 bases map to TRBD2. Germline V gives CDR1 SGHDT, CDR2 YYEEEE. V was pared by 4 bases and J by 1 base, with 6 bases of the junction left unmatched. This CDR3 region has 17 residues. CDR3 region: CASSQGTSGGMSYEQYF. CDR3 nucleotides: TGTGCCAGCAGCCAAGGGACTAGCGGGGGGATGTCCTACGAGCAGTACTTC.

The genes are TRBV27 and TRBJ2-5; 7 bases fit TRBD1. The V segment lost 7 bases and the J segment 0 bases; nucleotides outside the gene matches: 2. The CDR3 has 13 amino acids. The germline V gene encodes CDR1 MNHEY and CDR2 SMNVEV (reference sequence). The CDR3 DNA follows: TGTGCCAGCATGACAGGGTACCAAGAGACCCAGTACTTC. Its protein product is CASMTGYQETQYF.

The chain couples TRBV7-9 to TRBJ2-3, with D possibly being TRBD1 (6 bases). There are 11 residues in the CDR3. V dropped 7 bases and J dropped 6 bases, with 8 bases sitting between them. CDR1 SEHNR and CDR2 FQNEAQ come from the germline V gene (reference sequence). The CDR3 nucleotides read TGTGCCAGCAACCAGGGGGATACGCAGTATTTT. Protein: CASNQGDTQYF.

This clone was found a few times. The V and J genes are TRBV7-6 and TRBJ2-7; 8 bases are a match to TRBD1. After removal of 1 base from V and 1 base from J, the junction contained 0 bases not matched to a gene. This CDR3 contains 14 residues. Germline values: CDR1 SGHVS, CDR2 FNYEAQ. This CDR3 reads CASSLDRGSYEQYF. For the CDR3, the DNA is TGTGCCAGCAGCTTAGACAGGGGGTCCTACGAGCAGTACTTC.

The J gene is TRBJ1-1, the V gene TRBV5-1, with 9 bases identical to TRBD1. CDR1 SGHRS and CDR2 YFSETQ come from the germline V gene. The V segment lost 3 bases and the J segment 0 bases; nucleotides outside the gene matches: 12. The CDR3 has 18 residues. The CDR3 loop is CASSYRGGQGIMNTEAFF. Written as DNA, the CDR3 is TGCGCCAGCAGCTACCGCGGGGGACAGGGCATCATGAACACTGAAGCTTTCTTT.

The gene calls are TRBV6-5 and TRBJ2-7; 7 positions agree with TRBD2. V lost 9 bases to trimming and J lost 0 bases; unmatched junction nucleotides: 8. This CDR3 comprises 14 residues. CDR1 and CDR2 (germline): MNHEY, SVGAGI. The CDR3 DNA follows: TGTGCCAGTGCGGCAAGCGGGGTCTCCTACGAGCAGTACTTC. This encodes CASAASGVSYEQYF.

This chain connects TRBV7-9 to TRBJ2-7; 8 positions match TRBD1. J lost 1 base, V lost 4 bases, and 6 bases had no gene match. The CDR3 totals 15 residues. Germline CDR1 SEHNR, CDR2 FQNEAQ (reference sequence). CDR3 in amino acids: CASSSGDRNSYEQYF. CDR3 bases: TGTGCCAGCAGCTCGGGGGACAGGAATTCCTACGAGCAGTACTTC.

This chain joins TRBV29-1 and TRBJ1-2, with D perhaps matching TRBD1 (6 bases). The CDR3 sequence is 13 residues long. The V end lost 7 bases, the J end lost 0 bases, and 12 bases lay between the germline ends. Germline V CDR1 and CDR2: SQVTM, ANQGSEA. The CDR3 DNA follows: TGCAGCGCTCGAGACAGGCCTAACTATGGCTACACCTTC. The encoded protein is CSARDRPNYGYTF. The variable domain in full, with the rest retrieved from reference TRBV29-1 and TRBJ1-2, is SAVISQKPSRDICQRGTSLTIQCQVDSQVTMMFWYRQQPGQSLTLIATANQGSEATYESGFVIDKFPISRPNLTFSTLTVSNMSPEDSSIYLCSARDRPNYGYTFGSGTRLTVV.